Listed here are 8 T cell receptor beta chains from one sample, sequenced in a study of T-cell memory formation after mild COVID-19. TCRdb reprocessed the 5' RACE reads with MiXCR, giving one entry per CDR3 protein. The sample includes 350,000 or so distinct CDR3 sequences, approximately 12% of them seen just once. The specimen was PBMCs or a T cell subset sorted from them (not recorded which). The receptors stem from a man aged 18-30 years who had mild COVID-19 (a few samples of this study predate the infection). Cell type and time point are not known.

This clonotype was picked up a small number of times. J is TRBJ2-1 and V is TRBV2; D might be TRBD1 or TRBD2, each matching 5 bases. Germline assignment: CDR1 SNHLY and CDR2 FYNNEI. The CDR3 is 13 amino acids. Trimming pared 4 bases from V and 10 bases from J, leaving 14 bases between. This chain's CDR3 is CASSAGTAREQFF. DNA of the CDR3: TGTGCCAGCAGTGCCGGGACCGCCAGGGAGCAGTTCTTC.

This clonotype was seen only a few times. The V call is TRBV9, the J call TRBJ2-7; 8 bases are shared with TRBD2. CDR3 length: 14 residues. J was trimmed by 4 bases and V by 4 bases; bases with no gene match: 7. Germline CDR1 and CDR2: SGDLS and YYNGEE. The DNA for the CDR3 is TGTGCCAGCAGCCCATCGGGGGGGAGGTACGAGCAGTACTTC. Residues: CASSPSGGRYEQYF.

This clonotype occurred many times. This chain connects TRBV6-6 to TRBJ2-1; either TRBD1 or TRBD2 may fit D (6 bases each). V lost 2 bases and J 10 bases, leaving 18 bases between the germline ends. The CDR3 runs 15 residues. Germline V gene data show CDR1 as MNHNY and CDR2 as SVGAGI (reference sequence). The CDR3 DNA follows: TGTGCCAGCAGTTACGGCGGGACACGGAGTGGGGAGCAGTTCTTC. Protein product: CASSYGGTRSGEQFF.

The chain has TRBV3-1 and TRBJ1-4; D unclear. The CDR3 contains 14 residues. Germline lookup yields CDR1 LGHDT and CDR2 YNNKEL (reference sequence). The V and J ends lost 5 bases and 0 bases respectively, with 7 bases between them. The CDR3 loop is CASSETSTNEKLFF. CDR3 DNA: TGTGCCAGCAGCGAGACATCAACTAATGAAAAACTGTTTTTT.

This chain connects TRBV20-1 to TRBJ2-2; no clear D gene. With 2 bases removed from V and 6 bases from J, the gap between germline ends came to 10 bases. Germline values: CDR1 DFQATT, CDR2 SNEGSKA (reference sequence). The CDR3 is 13 residues long. The CDR3 region has the DNA TGCAGTGCTAGAAAAATGGTTTCCGGGGAGCTGTTTTTT. Protein: CSARKMVSGELFF.

A few counts support this clonotype. The chain recombines TRBV30 with TRBJ2-3; maybe TRBD1 (7 bases). Germline CDR1 is GTSNPN and CDR2 is SVGIG (reference sequence). V was trimmed by 2 bases and J by 5 bases, leaving 17 bases between them. The length of the CDR3 is 15 residues. The CDR3 here is CAWSRIRGAGDTQYF. In DNA, the CDR3 is TGTGCCTGGAGTCGAATCAGGGGGGCAGGAGATACGCAGTATTTT.

This clonotype was observed a few times. The chain combines TRBV3-1 with TRBJ1-2, with D possibly being TRBD1 (5 bases). Trimming took 0 bases from V and 8 from J, leaving 13 bases between them. There are 14 residues in the CDR3. Germline CDR1 and CDR2: LGHDT and YNNKEL (reference sequence). CDR3 loop: CASSQDRGGNGYTF. The DNA of the CDR3 is TGTGCCAGCAGCCAAGATCGCGGGGGAAACGGCTACACCTTC.

This clonotype was seen a handful of times. The chain has TRBV5-4 and TRBJ2-3; 9 bases map to TRBD1. The junction had 4 bases not matched to a gene; V was cut back by 3 bases and J by 5 bases. The germline CDR1 and CDR2 sequences are SGHNT and YYREEE (reference sequence). This CDR3 is built from 14 residues. The CDR3 spells CASSSQGAEDTQYF. DNA of the CDR3: TGTGCCAGCAGCTCACAGGGGGCCGAAGATACGCAGTATTTT. Based on the CDR3 plus reference TRBV5-4 and TRBJ2-3, the full variable domain is ETGVTQSPTHLIKTRGQQVTLRCSSQSGHNTVSWYQQALGQGPQFIFQYYREEENGRGNFPPRFSGLQFPNYSSELNVNALELDDSALYLCASSSQGAEDTQYFGPGTRLTVL.